This T cell receptor (beta chain) was recorded in a study of shared clonotypes between healthy human individuals. CDR1 is SGHVS and CDR2 is FQNEAQ in the germline V gene. The CDR3 runs 16 residues. After removal of 5 bases from V and 0 bases from J, the junction contained 6 bases not matched to a gene. Naive CD8 cells were CD45RO-negative, positively selected for CCR7, excluding terminally differentiated effector memory CD45RA+ cells. Clones were read by immunoSEQ multiplex PCR, and TCRdb kept only the in-frame ones, dropping some. Among 630,000 or so clones listed, nearly 98% were seen once. The receptor's source is a man aged 25 to 40 in good health. The specimen sequenced was naive CD8+ T cells sorted from blood. This chain uses TRBV7-8 with TRBJ2-3; 9 bases are a match to TRBD2. In DNA, the CDR3 is TGTGCCAGCAGCGATAGCGGGAGTGATAGCACAGATACGCAGTATTTT. Translating gives CASSDSGSDSTDTQYF.